Below are 25 T cell receptor beta chains sequenced from a single sample in a study of regulatory T cells in long-lasting Graves disease. Arm-PCR of CDR3 regions and iRepertoire HTBI primers were used to build TCR beta libraries. Using its own MiXCR run on the multiplex PCR reads, TCRdb lists one record per CDR3 protein. The sample carries hundreds of thousands of distinct CDR3 sequences, approximately 16% recorded once. The sample's time point: newly diagnosed GD, antithyroid drugs for less than 3 months. From RNA extracted from PBMCs, the TCR library was made. These same data were also listed under a study on T cells in Graves' hyperthyroidism and ophthalmopathy.

The starting material was peripheral blood mononuclear cells (PBMCs), obtained at new diagnosis, from a patient treated with antithyroid drugs. Receptors originate from a man aged 40-50 years with Graves disease.

This clonotype was counted ten times or more. The rearrangement links TRBV3-1 to TRBJ1-6; D is uncertain. Germline V gene lookup returns CDR1 LGHDT and CDR2 YNNKEL (reference sequence). CDR3 length: 16 residues. V dropped 6 bases and J dropped 9 bases, with 21 bases sitting between them. For the CDR3, the DNA is TGTGCCAGCAGTAACTTCAGAGGTCGTATGGTTTCACCCCTCCACTTT. This codes for CASSNFRGRMVSPLHF.

Details on this clonotype: A much larger clone lies one base from this, so it may be a read error. V is TRBV24-1 and J is TRBJ1-1; D gene uncertain. The CDR3 loop spans 12 amino acids. Per the germline V gene, CDR1 is KGHDR and CDR2 is SFDVKD. The CDR3 is CAASAPGTEAFF. CDR3 sequence (DNA): TGTGCCGCCAGTGCCCCGGGCACTGAAGCTTTCTTT.

This clonotype was recorded many times. The rearrangement links TRBV7-9 to TRBJ1-2; D is unclear. The CDR3 covers 11 residues. The V end was cut by 6 bases, the J end by 8 bases, with 10 bases between. Germline assignment: CDR1 SEHNR and CDR2 FQNEAQ (reference sequence). The CDR3 sequence: CASRELRGYTF. The CDR3 DNA is TGTGCCAGCAGAGAATTACGGGGCTACACCTTC.

Concerning this clonotype itself: A read error likely explains this, since a far larger clone differs by one base. This is likely a read error, given that the CDR3 carries no conserved phenylalanine or tryptophan at its end. This chain uses TRBV11-2 with TRBJ2-1, with 9 nucleotides matching TRBD1. V shed 4 bases, J shed 6 bases, and the junction held 10 bases outside the gene matches. The CDR3 is 16 residues long. Germline CDR1 SGHAT, CDR2 FQNNGV. This CDR3 reads CASSYRQGVRSNEQFL. As DNA, the CDR3 is TGTGCCAGCAGCTACCGACAGGGGGTACGGTCCAATGAGCAGTTCCTC.

This clonotype showed up many times. The chain has TRBV28 and TRBJ2-1; D is possibly TRBD1 (6 bases). V was shortened by 5 bases and J by 15 bases, with 20 bases between the two germline ends. The CDR3 covers 13 residues. Germline CDR1 reads MDHEN; CDR2 reads SYDVKM. Here the CDR3 DNA reads TGTGCCAGCAGTAACCCAGGACAGCCATCGCCGTTCTTC. Amino acids: CASSNPGQPSPFF.

V is TRBV20-1 and J is TRBJ2-3; D perhaps matches TRBD1 (6 bases). The CDR3 is 14 residues long. Germline assignment: CDR1 DFQATT and CDR2 SNEGSKA (reference sequence). V lost 6 bases, J lost 0 bases, and 13 bases lay in between. CDR3 region: CSALRGPSTDTQYF. In nucleotides, the CDR3 is TGCAGTGCCCTCAGGGGCCCCAGCACAGATACGCAGTATTTT.

This clonotype turned up a few times. The rearrangement joins TRBV18 to TRBJ2-1; D is ambiguous. The CDR3 runs 12 residues. Germline V CDR1 and CDR2: KGHSH, LQKENI. Deletions cut 2 bases from V and 9 bases from J, with 8 bases between. The CDR3 region is CASSPGDFEQFF. The CDR3, as DNA: TGTGCCAGCTCACCAGGAGATTTTGAGCAGTTCTTC.

In this sample, this clonotype turned up many times. Being one base from a much bigger clone, this may be a read error. This chain links TRBV7-3 with TRBJ1-1, with a possible D match to TRBD1 (5 bases). CDR1 SGHTA and CDR2 FQGTGA come from the germline V gene. This CDR3 is built from 13 residues. With 3 bases removed from V and 2 bases from J, the gap between germline ends came to 7 bases. CDR3 sequence (DNA): TGTGCCAGCAGCTTTGACAGTAACACTGAAGCTTTCTTT. This translates into CASSFDSNTEAFF.

The sample holds many counts of this clonotype. This chain uses TRBV4-1 with TRBJ1-1; D unresolved. V lost 0 bases to trimming and J lost 9 bases, with 11 bases between them. The CDR3 extends over 13 amino acids. Germline V gives CDR1 MGHRA, CDR2 YSYEKL. CDR3 sequence reads: CASSQDGEAKAFF. As DNA, the CDR3 is TGCGCCAGCAGCCAAGACGGAGAAGCTAAAGCTTTCTTT.

This clonotype was seen ten or more times. V is TRBV27 and J is TRBJ2-3; D is unclear. Germline values: CDR1 MNHEY, CDR2 SMNVEV (reference sequence). This CDR3 contains 15 residues. V lost 2 bases, J lost 6 bases, and 15 bases lay in between. The CDR3 here is CASSLGPLGLDTQYF. CDR3 nucleotide sequence: TGTGCCAGCAGTTTAGGCCCCCTGGGTCTCGATACGCAGTATTTT.

This clonotype was detected ten times or more. The V call is TRBV11-2, the J call TRBJ2-1; TRBD1 might be the D (6 bases). The V end was cut by 3 bases, the J end by 2 bases, with 11 bases between. Per the germline V gene, CDR1 is SGHAT and CDR2 is FQNNGV. The CDR3 is 15 residues long. The CDR3 sequence: CASSLVGQTYNEQFF. In DNA form, the CDR3 reads TGTGCCAGCAGCTTGGTCGGACAGACCTACAATGAGCAGTTCTTC. The variable domain in full, with the rest retrieved from reference TRBV11-2 and TRBJ2-1, is EAGVAQSPRYKIIEKRQSVAFWCNPISGHATLYWYQQILGQGPKLLIQFQNNGVVDDSQLPKDRFSAERLKGVDSTLKIQPAKLEDSAVYLCASSLVGQTYNEQFFGPGTRLTVL.

There are many counts of this clonotype. The chain employs TRBV7-2 and TRBJ2-7; possibly TRBD1 for D (6 bases). From germline, CDR1 is SGHTA and CDR2 FQGNSA. Trimming removed 1 base from V and 3 bases from J, with 13 bases in between. This CDR3 spans 15 amino acids. CDR3 in DNA: TGTGCCAGCAGCTTAGTACTAGGGGACAACTACGAGCAGTACTTC. It encodes CASSLVLGDNYEQYF.

This clonotype was counted only a few times. The chain is built from TRBV20-1 and TRBJ2-5, with D possibly TRBD2 on 6 matching bases. CDR1 DFQATT and CDR2 SNEGSKA come from the germline V gene (reference sequence). This CDR3 contains 13 residues. The germline V and J ends were trimmed by 1 base and 4 bases, with 10 bases remaining between them. CDR3 bases: TGCAGTGCTAGAGTGTCCGGGAGAGAGACCCAGTACTTC. It yields the protein CSARVSGRETQYF.

In this sample, this clonotype turned up many times. V is TRBV11-1 and J is TRBJ2-7, with 7 bases that match TRBD1. V shed 5 bases, J shed 1 base, and the junction held 8 bases outside the gene matches. The CDR3 length is 15 residues. CDR1 is SGHAT and CDR2 is FQDESV in the germline V gene (reference sequence). CDR3 in DNA: TGTGCCAGCAGCCCCCGGTGGGACAGTTCCTACGAGCAGTACTTC. Translating it yields CASSPRWDSSYEQYF.

This clonotype was counted many times. The CDR3 region is CSARSPRSARENFF. The CDR3 nucleotides read TGCAGTGCTAGATCTCCCCGATCAGCGAGGGAGAATTTCTTT. The rearrangement links TRBV20-1 to TRBJ1-1; no definite D call. Germline CDR1 is DFQATT and CDR2 is SNEGSKA (reference sequence). V gave up 2 bases and J gave up 13 bases, with 23 bases separating them. The CDR3 sequence is 14 residues long.

In its sample, this clonotype was seen many times. The chain has TRBV15 and TRBJ2-1; TRBD2 matches at 7 bases. CDR3 length equals 15 residues. Germline loops: CDR1 LNHNV, CDR2 YYDKDF (reference sequence). V was pared by 2 bases and J by 2 bases, with 3 bases of the junction left unmatched. For the CDR3, the DNA is TGTGCCACCAGCAGAACGGGGGGAACCTACAATGAGCAGTTCTTC. It translates to CATSRTGGTYNEQFF.

This clonotype was seen at least ten times. The rearrangement links TRBV27 to TRBJ1-6; weak D call: TRBD1 (5 bases). Per germline, CDR1 MNHEY and CDR2 SMNVEV (reference sequence). Trimming left V 6 bases short and J 3 bases short, with 12 bases between. The CDR3 sequence is 15 residues long. The CDR3 bases are TGTGCCAGCAGGTTCGACAGCTACTATAATTCACCCCTCCACTTT. Its protein is CASRFDSYYNSPLHF.

This clonotype occurred many times. This chain connects TRBV28 to TRBJ2-3; D is undetermined. This CDR3 contains 12 residues. Germline assignment: CDR1 MDHEN and CDR2 SYDVKM. CDR3 in DNA: TGTGCGCATCGCTCTAGCACAGATACGCAGTATTTT. Its translation: CAHRSSTDTQYF.

The rearrangement joins TRBV9 to TRBJ2-5; D perhaps matches TRBD1 (5 bases). V was pared by 4 bases and J by 11 bases, with 18 bases between. CDR1 SGDLS and CDR2 YYNGEE come from the germline V gene. This CDR3 region has 13 residues. CDR3 region: CASSSSQWGRQYF. CDR3 bases: TGTGCCAGCAGCTCCTCACAATGGGGCCGTCAGTACTTC.

This clonotype showed up many times. The J gene is TRBJ2-7, the V gene TRBV11-2; tentatively, D is TRBD1 (5 bases). The V gene lost 5 bases and the J gene lost 5 bases, with 19 bases spanning the gap. The V gene's germline CDR1 is SGHAT and CDR2 FQNNGV. The CDR3 runs to 15 residues. CDR3 in amino acids: CASSLISRAFNEQYF. CDR3 bases: TGTGCCAGCAGCCTTATCTCCAGGGCGTTTAACGAGCAGTACTTC.

This clonotype has at least ten counts. The rearrangement joins TRBV6-5 to TRBJ1-5; a possible D gene is TRBD1 (6 bases). Trimming shortened V by 2 bases and J by 5 bases, and 13 bases separated the two germline ends. The CDR3 loop spans 15 amino acids. Germline CDR1 MNHEY, CDR2 SVGAGI. In nucleotides, the CDR3 is TGTGCCAGCAGTTACGGGGGGGCGTTCTATCAGCCCCAGCATTTT. This sequence encodes CASSYGGAFYQPQHF.

At least ten counts were recorded for this clonotype. The chain combines TRBV5-1 with TRBJ2-3, with D possibly being TRBD1 (6 bases). Trimming took 3 bases from V and 0 from J, leaving 11 bases between them. This CDR3 is 15 amino acids long. Germline V CDR1 and CDR2: SGHRS, YFSETQ. CDR3 protein: CASSWQGISTDTQYF. The CDR3 DNA reads TGCGCCAGCAGCTGGCAGGGGATTAGCACAGATACGCAGTATTTT.

This clonotype occurred many times. The chain links TRBV5-1 to TRBJ2-1, with 8 nucleotides matching TRBD1. V lost 4 bases, J lost 4 bases, and 7 bases stayed unmatched. Germline V gene lookup returns CDR1 SGHRS and CDR2 YFSETQ. This CDR3 is 15 amino acids long. CDR3 sequence: CASSTSGTGYNEQFF. The CDR3 DNA sequence: TGCGCCAGCAGCACCTCCGGGACAGGTTACAATGAGCAGTTCTTC. The whole variable domain, filled in from reference TRBV5-1 and TRBJ2-1, reads KAGVTQTPRYLIKTRGQQVTLSCSPISGHRSVSWYQQTPGQGLQFLFEYFSETQRNKGNFPGRFSGRQFSNSRSEMNVSTLELGDSALYLCASSTSGTGYNEQFFGPGTRLTVL.

This clonotype occurred a few times. The CDR3 loop reads CATTDRQAYNEQFF. The CDR3 bases are TGTGCCACCACGGACAGGCAGGCCTACAATGAGCAGTTCTTC. The chain joins TRBV6-1 to TRBJ2-1, with TRBD1 identical over 7 bases. Germline CDR1 and CDR2: MNHNS and SASEGT. The CDR3 length is 14 residues. V lost 10 bases, J lost 2 bases, and 8 bases stayed unmatched.

The sample holds many counts of this clonotype. The chain combines TRBV18 with TRBJ2-5, with D uncertain. Trimming removed 0 bases from V and 3 bases from J, with 11 bases in between. This CDR3 contains 15 residues. Looked up from germline, CDR1 is KGHSH and CDR2 is LQKENI. CDR3 loop: CASSPPGSAKETQYF. The CDR3, as DNA: TGTGCCAGCTCACCACCCGGGTCCGCTAAAGAGACCCAGTACTTC.